These 2 T cell receptor beta chains share one sample of origin, sequenced in a study of shared clonotypes between healthy human individuals. Data came from immunoSEQ multiplex PCR; TCRdb stores just in-frame clones and leaves some out. This sample has 950,000 to 1,100,000 clones; more than 75% occur once, and the top ten carry 0.55% to 0.7%. The sequenced material came from memory CD4+ T cells from PBMCs. Subset reported: CD45RA-negative fraction. The source is a man aged 18 to 29 in good health. Some clones in this sample may be carry-over from other donors' samples.

V is TRBV5-6 and J is TRBJ1-2; weak D call: TRBD1 (6 bases). V shed 10 bases and J shed 7 bases, with 8 bases lying between them. CDR1 is SGHDT and CDR2 is YYEEEE in the germline V gene. The CDR3 is 9 residues long. The DNA for the CDR3 is TGTGCCGGGGGCGGTGGCTACACCTTC. It codes for CAGGGGYTF.

This clone was observed once. The rearrangement joins TRBV5-6 to TRBJ1-2; TRBD1 matches at 7 bases. The CDR3 sequence is 13 residues long. Germline CDR1 is SGHDT and CDR2 is YYEEEE. Trimming cost V 5 bases and J 8 bases; bases outside gene matches: 9. In DNA, the CDR3 is TGTGCCAGCAGGCGGACAGGCGGATGGGGCTACACCTTC. It codes for CASRRTGGWGYTF.